This record concerns one T cell receptor (beta chain) sequence. This sample is drawn from a study of blood T cells in healthy people across ages. The V gene lost 3 bases and the J gene lost 5 bases, with 20 bases spanning the gap. This CDR3 is 17 amino acids long. CDR1 is SNHLY and CDR2 is FYNNEI in the germline V gene. Next came a second PCR, run for roughly 6 to 11 cycles, which used a sample-barcoded 5' primer along with a J-beta primer mix. Tags on each cDNA molecule came from a template-switch adaptor with 12 random nucleotides. TCRdb analysed the 5' RACE reads with MiXCR anew, one entry per CDR3 protein. This table holds 710,000 or so distinct CDR3 sequences, 32% found once. Each donor supplied 7.5 to 10 milliliters of peripheral blood. Every sample had a minimum of 6 million PBMCs isolated.

What was sequenced was blood. The source is a woman older than 75 in good health. The chain joins TRBV2 to TRBJ1-5; D remains ambiguous. The CDR3 DNA reads TGTGCCAGCAGTGACAGGATGTGGGTAGGAGGGCATCAGCCCCAGCATTTT. It encodes CASSDRMWVGGHQPQHF.